This entry lists 25 T cell receptor beta chains sequenced from one sample in a study of beta chain features in type 1 diabetes (dated by TCRdb to 2016 to 2018). Library method: the immunoSEQ multiplex PCR assay. The entire isolated RNA was reverse transcribed using the High Capacity cDNA Reverse Transcription Kit, and thus expressed TCRB transcripts were sequenced. The clones in this table, taken by TCRdb from immuneACCESS, are in-frame only. Not every clone is retained; where verified, under half of the shortfall comes from an unresolved V gene, and the cause of the rest is unknown. This sample has about 150,000 clones in its table, and approximately 8.1% of those were observed once. Nearly 0.65% of the sample rests with the top ten. Sequenced: central memory CD4+ T cells from blood. These TCRs come from a man between 18 and 29 years old in good health.

This clone has more than one count but fewer than ten. The chain links TRBV7-2 to TRBJ1-2; D gene uncertain. V was cut by 5 bases and J by 8 bases, with 9 bases left in between. The CDR3 loop spans 11 amino acids. The V gene's germline CDR1 is SGHTA and CDR2 FQGNSA. DNA for the CDR3: TGTGCCAGCAGCCCAACCCTAGGCTACACCTTC. It is translated as CASSPTLGYTF.

This rearrangement joins TRBV9 to TRBJ2-3; the D is unclear. The CDR3 is 16 amino acids. Germline V gene sequence: CDR1 SGDLS, CDR2 YYNGEE. V lost 4 bases and J 4 bases, leaving 19 bases between the germline ends. DNA for the CDR3: TGTGCCAGCAGCAAAGAGGCGGTTAGTGTGGCAGATACGCAGTATTTT. Protein sequence: CASSKEAVSVADTQYF.

This clone was recorded a few times. This chain joins TRBV29-1 and TRBJ1-4; 9 bases line up with TRBD1. The CDR3 consists of 13 residues. V lost 4 bases to trimming and J lost 7 bases; unmatched junction nucleotides: 4. Germline V gene lookup returns CDR1 SQVTM and CDR2 ANQGSEA. The DNA of the CDR3 is TGCAGCGTTGTGTACAGGGGGCGTGAAAAACTGTTTTTT. This codes for CSVVYRGREKLFF.

Many counts were recorded for this clone. The CDR3, as DNA: TGTGCCAGCAGCCAATCCCCGGGGGGATATCAGCCCCAGCATTTT. It codes for CASSQSPGGYQPQHF. The V gene is TRBV16, the J gene TRBJ1-5; a weak D match, TRBD1 (5 bases). Trimming left V 0 bases short and J 5 bases short, with 11 bases between. Germline lookup yields CDR1 KGHSY and CDR2 FQNENV. The CDR3 is 15 amino acids.

This chain uses TRBV19 with TRBJ2-7; 8 bases fit TRBD1. Per germline, CDR1 LNHDA and CDR2 SQIVND (reference sequence). This CDR3 comprises 16 residues. V lost 5 bases to trimming and J lost 4 bases; unmatched junction nucleotides: 13. CDR3 DNA sequence: TGTGCCAGTAGTCCGACGGGGGCAGGGGGCCGGTACGAGCAGTACTTC. Encoded protein: CASSPTGAGGRYEQYF.

This clone was detected only once. This chain links TRBV28 with TRBJ1-6, with 9 bases lining up with TRBD1. In germline, CDR1 is MDHEN, CDR2 SYDVKM. The V and J ends lost 6 bases and 10 bases, in that order; junction bases with no gene match: 13. This CDR3 spans 16 amino acids. CDR3 nucleotides: TGTGCCAGCAGACCCCCCGGACAGGGGAAAAGGTCACCCCTCCACTTT. Its translation is CASRPPGQGKRSPLHF.

This clone has only a few counts. The chain joins TRBV7-3 to TRBJ1-1, with TRBD1 matching 9 bases. Germline CDR1 SGHTA, CDR2 FQGTGA. The J segment lost 4 bases and the V segment lost 5 bases, leaving 5 bases of the junction unmatched. The CDR3 runs to 14 residues. Here the CDR3 DNA reads TGTGCCAGCAGCCCGACAGGGGGTCCCACTGAAGCTTTCTTT. Translation: CASSPTGGPTEAFF.

With regard to this clone: The junction differs from germline at one of its ends, possibly a read error. The genes are TRBV28 and TRBJ2-7; 7 nucleotides agree with TRBD1. CDR1 is MDHEN and CDR2 is SYDVKM in the germline V gene. This CDR3 is built from 12 residues. The DNA for the CDR3 is TGTGCCAGCAACCCAAATAGGGGACAGTGGAACTTC. This encodes CASNPNRGQWNF.

This CDR3 reads CASSLKASGTETQYF. CDR3 DNA: TGTGCCAGCAGCTTGAAGGCTAGCGGGACGGAGACCCAGTACTTC. The chain carries TRBV7-2 and TRBJ2-5, with 9 bases that match TRBD2. V gave up 3 bases and J gave up 5 bases; unmatched junction bases: 7. The CDR3 sequence is 15 residues long. CDR1 and CDR2 from the germline V gene are SGHTA and FQGNSA.

V is TRBV5-1 and J is TRBJ2-3; D is possibly TRBD1 (6 bases). The V end was cut by 0 bases, the J end by 6 bases, with 23 bases between. Germline V gives CDR1 SGHRS, CDR2 YFSETQ. The CDR3 spans 18 residues. CDR3: CASSLGFRSGVFGDTQYF. Written as DNA, the CDR3 is TGCGCCAGCAGCTTGGGTTTTAGATCAGGGGTATTTGGGGATACGCAGTATTTT.

The rearrangement links TRBV6-6 to TRBJ2-7; 9 bases align to TRBD1. The V gene end was trimmed by 6 bases and the J gene end by 4 bases; junction bases not matched to a gene: 4. The CDR3 consists of 13 residues. Germline loops: CDR1 MNHNY, CDR2 SVGAGI (reference sequence). CDR3 bases: TGTGCCAGCAGCCTAGGGACAGGGTACGAGCAGTACTTC. This encodes CASSLGTGYEQYF.

There are many counts of this clone. The rearrangement links TRBV14 to TRBJ2-5; 8 bases match TRBD1. The CDR3 runs to 14 residues. Germline V CDR1 and CDR2: SGHDN, FVKESK. V dropped 3 bases and J dropped 7; count of bases not matched to a gene: 7. CDR3 region: CASSQWTGYATQYF. The CDR3 DNA reads TGTGCCAGCAGCCAGTGGACAGGGTACGCGACCCAGTACTTC.

As regards this clone: The same CDR3 is also encoded by other DNA sequences in this sample. The chain uses TRBV7-3 and TRBJ2-7, with TRBD2 matching over 9 bases. Germline CDR1 reads SGHTA; CDR2 reads FQGTGA. V trimming: 3 bases; J trimming: 0 bases; junction bases outside the gene matches: 0. The CDR3 covers 14 residues. The CDR3 region has the DNA TGTGCCAGCAGCTTGACTAGCGGCTCCTACGAGCAGTACTTC. Protein: CASSLTSGSYEQYF.

This rearrangement joins TRBV7-4 to TRBJ2-5, with D possibly matching TRBD2 (5 bases). The ends were cut back, 5 bases at V and 0 bases at J, with 16 bases in the middle. Germline V gene lookup returns CDR1 SGHVT and CDR2 SQSDAQ. The CDR3 is 16 amino acids. CDR3 nucleotides: TGTGCCAGCAGCCTGGAGGTGTCCAGGCACCAAGAGACCCAGTACTTC. Translation: CASSLEVSRHQETQYF.

Only a few counts were recorded for this clone. This chain uses TRBV6-5 with TRBJ2-7; TRBD2 agrees at 8 bases. Trimming at V came to 5 bases and at J to 5 bases, leaving 11 bases not matched to a gene. The germline gives CDR1 MNHEY, CDR2 SVGAGI. The CDR3 extends over 15 amino acids. CDR3 DNA: TGTGCCAGCAGTCGTGGACTAGCAGGATCCCACGAGCAGTACTTC. This translates into CASSRGLAGSHEQYF.

This clone was seen many times. The chain employs TRBV4-3 and TRBJ1-1; D gene uncertain. This CDR3 comprises 15 residues. Trimming left V 0 bases short and J 5 bases short, with 13 bases between. Germline loops: CDR1 LGHNA, CDR2 YSLEER. CDR3 loop: CASSQDNPGSTEAFF. The CDR3 bases are TGCGCCAGCAGCCAAGATAATCCGGGGTCGACTGAAGCTTTCTTT.

This clone was detected only a few times. The chain links TRBV7-9 to TRBJ2-6; D gene unclear. CDR3 length equals 16 residues. Germline-derived CDR1 and CDR2 are SEHNR and FQNEAQ (reference sequence). Trimming took 3 bases from V and 0 from J, leaving 9 bases between them. DNA for the CDR3: TGTGCCAGCAGCTTTAGCAGAAGCTCTGGGGCCAACGTCCTGACTTTC. Its translation: CASSFSRSSGANVLTF. The full variable domain, in which reference TRBV7-9 and TRBJ2-6 provide the parts outside the CDR3, is DTGVSQNPRHKITKRGQNVTFRCDPISEHNRLYWYRQTLGQGPEFLTYFQNEAQLEKSRLLSDRFSAERPKGSFSTLEIQRTEQGDSAMYLCASSFSRSSGANVLTFGAGSRLTVL.

This clone was seen ten or more times. The rearrangement joins TRBV19 to TRBJ1-4; the D gene is possibly TRBD1 (6 bases). There are 13 residues in the CDR3. Germline V gene sequence: CDR1 LNHDA, CDR2 SQIVND (reference sequence). The V end was cut by 10 bases, the J end by 7 bases, with 16 bases between. CDR3 sequence: CATEATGTEKLFF. The CDR3 nucleotides read TGTGCCACCGAAGCGACAGGCACTGAAAAACTGTTTTTT.

A few counts support this clone. This chain links TRBV7-2 with TRBJ1-5; TRBD1 agrees at 7 bases. This CDR3 has 14 residues. The germline gives CDR1 SGHTA, CDR2 FQGNSA. Germline trimming cut 1 base from V and 7 bases from J; bases unmatched to any gene: 4. CDR3 sequence (DNA): TGTGCCAGCAGCTTAGGACAGGGAGGCCAGCCCCAGCATTTT. Translated, it gives CASSLGQGGQPQHF.

This clone was seen repeatedly, ten times or more. J is TRBJ1-2 and V is TRBV15; D remains ambiguous. Germline CDR1 LNHNV, CDR2 YYDKDF (reference sequence). The CDR3 spans 17 residues. Trimming took off 2 bases at V and 3 bases at J, with 19 bases between the two ends. This CDR3 reads CATSRTRARIGDYGYTF. CDR3 nucleotide sequence: TGTGCCACCAGCAGAACGAGGGCGCGCATAGGAGACTATGGCTACACCTTC.

This clone was observed a handful of times. The genes are TRBV4-3 and TRBJ2-3, with TRBD1 as a possible D gene (6 bases). This CDR3 has 17 residues. Germline V lookup: CDR1 LGHNA, CDR2 YSLEER. Trimming removed 0 bases from V and 2 bases from J, with 15 bases in between. The CDR3 sequence is CASSQESQGPHTDTQYF. DNA of the CDR3: TGCGCCAGCAGCCAAGAGAGTCAGGGGCCGCACACAGATACGCAGTATTTT.

This clone was found a few times. The V and J genes are TRBV6-6 and TRBJ1-3; TRBD1 might be the D (6 bases). Germline V CDR1 and CDR2: MNHNY, SVGAGI (reference sequence). The CDR3 covers 16 residues. Trimming left V 0 bases short and J 4 bases short, with 13 bases between. The DNA of the CDR3 is TGTGCCAGCAGTTACTCGATCCAGGGGCGCGGAAACACCATATATTTT. Translation gives CASSYSIQGRGNTIYF.

This clone occurred a few times. One base away lies a much larger clone, so this may be a sequencing read error. The chain employs TRBV7-3 and TRBJ2-2; D gene ambiguous. V gave up 3 bases and J gave up 5 bases, with 4 bases separating them. This CDR3 contains 12 residues. CDR1 SGHTA and CDR2 FQGTGA come from the germline V gene. CDR3 in DNA: TGTGCCAGCAGCTTCTATACCGGGGAGCTGTTTTTT. Protein: CASSFYTGELFF.

Written as DNA, the CDR3 is TGTGCCAGCAGTCCTCGGGGAGGCGGGAGGGCCTTTAATGAGCAGTTCTTC. Protein: CASSPRGGGRAFNEQFF. The chain carries TRBV2 and TRBJ2-1, with 9 nucleotides matching TRBD2. Germline V lookup: CDR1 SNHLY, CDR2 FYNNEI. This CDR3 comprises 17 residues. The V segment lost 5 bases and the J segment 7 bases; nucleotides outside the gene matches: 15.

This clone was seen a handful of times. J is TRBJ1-6 and V is TRBV10-3; maybe TRBD1 (5 bases). CDR1 is ENHRY and CDR2 is SYGVKD in the germline V gene. CDR3 size: 16 residues. V shed 11 bases and J shed 1 base, with 18 bases lying between them. CDR3 DNA: TGTGCCGCCAGGGAAGGCAAGGGTTCCTATAATTCACCCCTCCACTTT. Translation gives CAAREGKGSYNSPLHF.